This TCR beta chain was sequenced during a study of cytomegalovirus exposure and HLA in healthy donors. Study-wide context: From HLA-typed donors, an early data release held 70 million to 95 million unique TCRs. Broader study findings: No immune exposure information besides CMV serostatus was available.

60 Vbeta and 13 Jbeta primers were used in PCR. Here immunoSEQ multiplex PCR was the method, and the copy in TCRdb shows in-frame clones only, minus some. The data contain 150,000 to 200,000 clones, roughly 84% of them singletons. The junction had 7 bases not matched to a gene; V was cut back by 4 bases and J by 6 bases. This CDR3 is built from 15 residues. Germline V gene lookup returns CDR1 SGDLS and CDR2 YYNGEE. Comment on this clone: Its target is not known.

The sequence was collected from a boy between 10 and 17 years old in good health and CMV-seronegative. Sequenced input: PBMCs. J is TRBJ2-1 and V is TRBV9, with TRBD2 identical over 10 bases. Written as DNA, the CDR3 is TGTGCCAGCAGCATAGCGGGAGGCCCGCGCAATGAGCAGTTCTTC. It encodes CASSIAGGPRNEQFF. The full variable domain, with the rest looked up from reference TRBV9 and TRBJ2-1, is DSGVTQTPKHLITATGQRVTLRCSPRSGDLSVYWYQQSLDQGLQFLIQYYNGEERAKGNILERFSAQQFPDLHSELNLSSLELGDSALYFCASSIAGGPRNEQFFGPGTRLTVL.